This T cell receptor (beta chain) was identified in a study of blood T cell repertoires in COVID-19. Study summary: The United States, Italy and Spain supplied acute and convalescent COVID-19 samples. Nucleic acid was either cDNA or gDNA, and it came from T cells, B-cell-depleted T cells, or PBMCs.

Germline V gene data show CDR1 as SEHNR and CDR2 as FQNEAQ (reference sequence). With 2 bases clipped from V and 5 bases from J, the junction kept 14 bases outside the gene matches. The CDR3 contains 17 residues. In the original workflow: Reference gene primer amplification gave nucleated cell count estimates. Method: immunoSEQ multiplex PCR; TCRdb's copy keeps in-frame clones and lacks some. V, J and clone size are taken as reported in that table, and D and trimming were inferred from the DNA itself. The sample includes 140,000 to 150,000 clones, around three quarters of them seen just once. The V and J genes are TRBV7-9 and TRBJ2-5, with 7 nucleotides matching TRBD2. Sequenced sample: peripheral blood. The origin of this receptor is a man in his fifties with active or convalescent COVID-19. CDR3 coding DNA: TGTGCCAGCAGCTTATCCATTGCGGGGGACGGGGGGGAGACCCAGTACTTC. Translation gives CASSLSIAGDGGETQYF.